This entry lists 13 T cell receptor beta chains sequenced from one sample in a study of shared clonotypes between healthy human individuals. The protocol was immunoSEQ multiplex PCR, while the TCRdb copy is restricted to in-frame clones and leaves out a portion. The sample has 1,500,000 or so clones, 95% to 97% seen once. The sample was naive CD4+ T cells sorted from blood. Subset: CD45RA+ positively selected. These receptor sequences come from a man between 25 and 39 years old in good health.

This chain uses TRBV10-2 with TRBJ2-1; 7 nucleotides agree with TRBD2. V shed 9 bases and J 0 bases; nucleotides not matched to a gene: 8. The germline V gene encodes CDR1 WSHSY and CDR2 SAAADI. This CDR3 is 15 amino acids long. Here the CDR3 reads CASESGVSSYNEQFF. In DNA, the CDR3 is TGCGCCAGTGAAAGCGGGGTGAGCTCCTACAATGAGCAGTTCTTC.

The rearrangement links TRBV4-1 to TRBJ1-4; D gene uncertain. Germline CDR1 is MGHRA and CDR2 is YSYEKL. The CDR3 has 14 amino acids. The V gene lost 2 bases and the J gene lost 5 bases, with 9 bases spanning the gap. This CDR3 is CASSQIPVNEKLFF. Written as DNA, the CDR3 is TGCGCCAGCAGCCAAATACCTGTCAATGAAAAACTGTTTTTT.

This clone has more than one count but fewer than ten. This rearrangement joins TRBV14 to TRBJ2-3; no definite D call. Germline V gene data show CDR1 as SGHDN and CDR2 as FVKESK. Trimming cost V 4 bases and J 2 bases, with 4 bases left between them. The CDR3 totals 12 residues. The CDR3 DNA reads TGTGCCAGCAGCCTGAACACAGATACGCAGTATTTT. It encodes CASSLNTDTQYF.

The chain uses TRBV27 and TRBJ1-5; 7 nucleotides match TRBD1. This CDR3 is built from 15 residues. V was clipped by 6 bases and J by 0 bases; unmatched bases: 5. The germline V gene has CDR1 MNHEY and CDR2 SMNVEV (reference sequence). This CDR3 is CASRPGGYSNQPQHF. CDR3 nucleotide sequence: TGTGCCAGCAGACCAGGGGGATATAGCAATCAGCCCCAGCATTTT.

The J gene is TRBJ2-7, the V gene TRBV5-4; 14 bases fit TRBD2. V was clipped by 4 bases and J by 3 bases; unmatched bases: 12. CDR1 is SGHNT, CDR2 YYREEE, per germline (reference sequence). The CDR3 extends over 18 amino acids. CDR3 sequence (DNA): TGTGCCAGCAGCAAAGGACTAGCGGGAGGCCCCCAAAGCTACGAGCAGTACTTC. It translates to CASSKGLAGGPQSYEQYF.

The genes are TRBV28 and TRBJ2-2, with D perhaps matching TRBD2 (6 bases). The V gene lost 10 bases and the J gene lost 1 base, with 25 bases spanning the gap. In germline, CDR1 is MDHEN, CDR2 SYDVKM. The CDR3 length is 18 residues. Here the CDR3 reads CATHHYGRWGENTGELFF. CDR3 coding DNA: TGTGCCACCCATCACTACGGACGATGGGGGGAGAACACCGGGGAGCTGTTTTTT. Using reference TRBV28 and TRBJ2-2 for the parts outside the CDR3, the full variable domain is DVKVTQSSRYLVKRTGEKVFLECVQDMDHENMFWYRQDPGLGLRLIYFSYDVKMKEKGDIPEGYSVSREKKERFSLILESASTNQTSMYLCATHHYGRWGENTGELFFGEGSRLTVL.

This clone was recorded a few times. The chain joins TRBV7-3 to TRBJ2-1; D is perhaps TRBD2 (5 bases). Per the germline V gene, CDR1 is SGHTA and CDR2 is FQGTGA. The CDR3 totals 16 residues. Trimming shortened V by 2 bases and J by 2 bases, and 13 bases separated the two germline ends. The CDR3 sequence is CASSLSGLGAYNEQFF. As DNA, the CDR3 is TGTGCCAGCAGCTTATCCGGACTGGGAGCCTACAATGAGCAGTTCTTC.

The rearrangement uses TRBV9 and TRBJ2-7, with 9 positions matching TRBD2. CDR1 is SGDLS, CDR2 YYNGEE, per germline. V shed 0 bases and J 0 bases; nucleotides not matched to a gene: 13. The CDR3 spans 19 residues. CDR3 protein: CASSVGPTLSGSSSYEQYF. CDR3 DNA: TGTGCCAGCAGCGTAGGCCCGACACTTAGCGGGAGTAGCTCCTACGAGCAGTACTTC. Full variable domain (rest looked up from reference TRBV9 and TRBJ2-7): DSGVTQTPKHLITATGQRVTLRCSPRSGDLSVYWYQQSLDQGLQFLIQYYNGEERAKGNILERFSAQQFPDLHSELNLSSLELGDSALYFCASSVGPTLSGSSSYEQYFGPGTRLTVT.

In DNA form, the CDR3 reads TGTGCCAGCAGCTTAGACGGGACAGGAGGAGACAATGAGCAGTTCTTC. It specifies CASSLDGTGGDNEQFF. This chain joins TRBV11-3 and TRBJ2-1, with 8 bases matching TRBD1. Germline CDR1 is SGHNT and CDR2 is YENEEA. With 0 bases clipped from V and 5 bases from J, the junction kept 6 bases outside the gene matches. CDR3 length equals 16 residues.

This chain links TRBV11-2 with TRBJ2-1; D possibly corresponds to TRBD2 (7 bases). There are 16 residues in the CDR3. With 6 bases removed from V and 0 bases from J, the gap between germline ends came to 15 bases. Germline V CDR1 and CDR2: SGHAT, FQNNGV. The CDR3 loop is CASSNLADSSYNEQFF. CDR3 nucleotides: TGTGCCAGCAGTAACCTAGCGGACAGCTCCTACAATGAGCAGTTCTTC.

The gene calls are TRBV28 and TRBJ2-1; 10 bases match TRBD2. This CDR3 is 14 amino acids long. The ends lost 5 bases at V and 5 bases at J; junction bases unmatched: 3. Germline V gene sequence: CDR1 MDHEN, CDR2 SYDVKM. DNA of the CDR3: TGTGCCAGCAGTCGACTAGCGGGCAACAATGAGCAGTTCTTC. Protein sequence: CASSRLAGNNEQFF.

The V call is TRBV7-2, the J call TRBJ1-5; 7 bases line up with TRBD1. After removal of 5 bases from V and 6 bases from J, the junction contained 7 bases not matched to a gene. CDR1 SGHTA and CDR2 FQGNSA come from the germline V gene. The CDR3 covers 14 residues. CDR3 loop: CASSPSGQIQPQHF. DNA of the CDR3: TGTGCCAGCAGCCCTTCGGGACAGATTCAGCCCCAGCATTTT.

The genes are TRBV6-1 and TRBJ2-7; no firm D call. V lost 5 bases and J 4 bases, leaving 9 bases between the germline ends. Germline loops: CDR1 MNHNS, CDR2 SASEGT. The CDR3 loop spans 12 amino acids. The CDR3 is CASSTQIYEQYF. CDR3 sequence (DNA): TGTGCCAGCAGTACACAGATTTACGAGCAGTACTTC.